The sequence of this TCR beta chain was determined in a study of ipilimumab plus nivolumab after autologous stem cell transplantation (dated by TCRdb to about 2021). With regard to the full study: A median of about five ipilimumab doses and about eight nivolumab doses was received by trial patients. The trial enrolled patients with high-risk diffuse large B cell lymphoma, mature T cell lymphoma, or multiple myeloma undergoing autologous transplant. About 33 patients made up the trial's intent-to-treat population. Both primary refractory and relapsed disease were represented in the DLBCL cohort, where 18-month progression-free survival was roughly 89% and 26%, respectively.

The CDR3 starts with the cysteine, ends with the phenylalanine, and has 15 residues. Only the CDR3 DNA stays, 45 bases, in frame from base 1. Cut back by 2 bases and 4 bases, the V and J ends lie 12 bases apart. Based on the germline V gene (reference sequence), the CDR1 and CDR2 sequences are SEHNR and FQNEAQ. The paper's findings and limits, for the study overall: Per the authors, a biologic rationale for further study of the post-transplant checkpoint inhibition approach was offered by T cell receptor repertoire, regulatory T cell phenotype and gut microbiota profiles. The authors concluded that, as post-transplant consolidation, combined checkpoint inhibition appeared tolerable.

Checkpoint therapy was initiated 14 to 28 days after autologous transplant, and ipilimumab was administered at 1 mg/kg intravenously on day 1 of selected weeks. Nivolumab was administered at 3 mg/kg intravenously on day 1 of weeks 1, 4, 7, 10, and every two weeks through week 26. Combined checkpoint inhibition with ipilimumab and nivolumab as consolidation after autologous stem cell transplantation was tested in a Phase Ib clinical trial. On this clone itself: Its antigen remains unidentified. Per-nucleotide qualities are absent, and no much larger clonotype sits a single base away.

Preparation of the library involved the immunoSEQ multiplex PCR assay. This is the immuneACCESS table as TCRdb keeps it, with only in-frame sequences that have V and J called. A part of the clones is gone; compared with another copy, unresolved V genes explain less than half, and the rest is unexplained. The sample records about 22,000 clones, 70% to 85% of which are singletons. Around a fifth of the sample goes to the ten largest clones. This sample comprised PBMCs, obtained in a trial of ipilimumab plus nivolumab as post-transplant consolidation. The rearrangement combines TRBV7-9 with TRBJ1-3, with no confidently assigned D gene. This TCR was sampled from a male donor with diffuse large B-cell lymphoma. The CDR3 is CASSLWAAPGNTIYF. The nucleotide sequence is given as TGTGCCAGCAGCTTATGGGCAGCCCCAGGAAACACCATATATTTT.